The subject of this entry is one T cell receptor (beta chain). Its cognate antigen has yet to be identified. No base-level quality is on record; no much larger clone is a single base apart. This specimen belongs to a study of blood T cell repertoires in COVID-19 (TCRdb year 2020). Notes on the research overall: Samples from collaborators originated in the United States, Italy and Spain and spanned both the acute and convalescent phases of COVID-19. The material from the prospective study consisted of cDNA or gDNA derived from T cells, B-cell-depleted T cells, or PBMCs. Where available, HLA class I and class II types were taken from metadata supplied by the sample provider and were not determined by assay-based typing. Nearly every sample came with metadata listing a de-identified subject ID, COVID-19 status, age in years and sex. The repertoires were made available in a free public database intended to serve as a resource for research on the immune response to SARS-CoV-2. Samples were obtained from the ongoing ImmuneRACE study (first 160 participants) and from over a thousand subjects provided by 6 global collaborators. The dataset comprised deeply sampled blood TCRbeta repertoires from subjects exposed to, actively infected with, or recovered from COVID-19.

The paper as a whole reports these results and caveats: How much clinical and demographic metadata was included differed by source and by participant, and the metadata was provided uncurated.

Collaborating institutions collected whole blood in K2EDTA tubes following their own protocols. Collaborator samples were shipped for TCRbeta analysis as frozen whole blood, isolated PBMCs, or DNA extracted from either sample type. The germline V gene (reference sequence) yields LNHNV for CDR1 and YYDKDF for CDR2. The CDR3 measures 16 amino acids from cysteine to phenylalanine. The kept DNA is CDR3 alone, 48 bases in frame from the first base. V drops 0 bases and J drops 10 bases, leaving 20 bases in between. TCRbeta CDR3 regions were amplified from genomic DNA using the immunoSEQ Assay, a bias-controlled multiplex PCR. The paper's processing steps were these. Nucleated cell counts per sample were estimated from amplification of reference gene primers within the assay. To quantify the absolute abundance of each unique TCRbeta CDR3 rearrangement, sequence reads were collapsed and filtered. Productive Simpson clonality was computed per sample as the square root of Simpson's diversity index over productive rearrangements. TCRdb provides this immuneACCESS table in a form limited to in-frame rearrangements. Some clones are lacking; in checked studies, under half of them reflect an unresolved V gene, and why the rest are absent is not known. Clone size and the V and J calls come from that table; the DNA yielded D and trimming. The sample table shows about 150,000 clones, and roughly 79% are seen once. Over 7.5% of the sample goes to the ten largest clones.

The clonotype originates from a woman aged 60 to 75 with active or convalescent COVID-19. The sample taken for sequencing was peripheral blood. This receptor chain uses TRBV15 and TRBJ2-3; perhaps TRBD2 is the D gene, with 5 bases matching. CDR3 loop: CATSRDRNPSARAQYF. Here is the DNA: TGTGCCACCAGCAGAGATCGGAACCCATCCGCGAGGGCGCAGTATTTT.